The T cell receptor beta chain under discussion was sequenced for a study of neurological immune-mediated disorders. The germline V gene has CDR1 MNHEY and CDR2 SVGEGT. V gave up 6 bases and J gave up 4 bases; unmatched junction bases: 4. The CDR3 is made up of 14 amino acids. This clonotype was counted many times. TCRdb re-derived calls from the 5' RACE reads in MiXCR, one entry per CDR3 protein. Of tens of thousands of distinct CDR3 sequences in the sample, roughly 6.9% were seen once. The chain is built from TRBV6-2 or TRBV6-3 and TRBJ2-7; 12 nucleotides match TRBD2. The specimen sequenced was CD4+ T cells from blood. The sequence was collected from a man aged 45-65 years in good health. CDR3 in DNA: TGTGCCAGCAGAAAGACTAGCGGGAGTTACGAGCAGTACTTC. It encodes CASRKTSGSYEQYF.